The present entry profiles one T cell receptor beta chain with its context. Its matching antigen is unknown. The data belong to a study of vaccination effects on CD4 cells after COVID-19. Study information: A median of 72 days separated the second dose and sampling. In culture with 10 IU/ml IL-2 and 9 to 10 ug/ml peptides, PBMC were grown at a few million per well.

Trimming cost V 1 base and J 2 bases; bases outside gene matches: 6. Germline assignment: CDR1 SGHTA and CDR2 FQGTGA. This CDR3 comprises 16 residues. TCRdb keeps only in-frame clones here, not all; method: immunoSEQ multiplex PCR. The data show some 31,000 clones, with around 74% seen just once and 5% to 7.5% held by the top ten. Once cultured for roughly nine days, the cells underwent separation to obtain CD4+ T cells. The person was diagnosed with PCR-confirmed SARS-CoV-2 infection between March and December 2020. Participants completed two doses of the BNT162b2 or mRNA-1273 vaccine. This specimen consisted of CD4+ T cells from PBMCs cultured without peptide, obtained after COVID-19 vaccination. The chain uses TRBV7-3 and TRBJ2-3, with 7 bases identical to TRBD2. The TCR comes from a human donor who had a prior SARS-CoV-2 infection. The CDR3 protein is CASSLRPAGNTDTQYF. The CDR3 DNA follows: TGTGCCAGCAGCTTAAGGCCAGCGGGGAACACAGATACGCAGTATTTT.